The 19 T cell receptor beta chains given below trace back to one sample, sequenced in a study of T cell changes during pregnancy in multiple sclerosis. Assay used: immunoSEQ multiplex PCR; TCRdb lists only in-frame clones, some missing. The sample lists under 70,000 clones, 90% to 95% seen once, with 2% to 3% in the top ten. The source was CD8+ T cells from peripheral blood mononuclear cells, collected after pregnancy. Source of these receptors: a female donor with multiple sclerosis, enrolled in a pregnancy study.

V usage is TRBV30 and J usage is TRBJ2-7; no definite D call. This CDR3 spans 12 amino acids. Germline V gene lookup returns CDR1 GTSNPN and CDR2 SVGIG (reference sequence). V was pared by 0 bases and J by 6 bases, with 9 bases between. CDR3: CAWSVSFSEQYF. CDR3 coding DNA: TGTGCCTGGAGTGTCAGTTTCTCCGAGCAGTACTTC.

The gene calls are TRBV25-1 and TRBJ1-1; a possible D gene is TRBD1 (5 bases). The germline V gene has CDR1 MGHDK and CDR2 SYGVNS. The CDR3 totals 15 residues. V gave up 5 bases and J gave up 2 bases, with 15 bases separating them. The CDR3 sequence: CASSRPVGLNTEAFF. CDR3 DNA sequence: TGTGCCAGCAGTCGTCCCGTGGGGCTTAACACTGAAGCTTTCTTT.

The rearrangement joins TRBV11-2 to TRBJ2-7, with D unclear. The CDR3 loop spans 14 amino acids. Looked up from germline, CDR1 is SGHAT and CDR2 is FQNNGV. V lost 7 bases to trimming and J lost 2 bases, with 15 bases between them. CDR3 region: CASNTQNGAYEQYF. CDR3 in DNA: TGTGCCAGCAACACTCAGAATGGAGCCTACGAGCAGTACTTC. Filled out from reference TRBV11-2 and TRBJ2-7, the complete variable domain reads EAGVAQSPRYKIIEKRQSVAFWCNPISGHATLYWYQQILGQGPKLLIQFQNNGVVDDSQLPKDRFSAERLKGVDSTLKIQPAKLEDSAVYLCASNTQNGAYEQYFGPGTRLTVT.

The genes are TRBV7-2 and TRBJ1-3, with a weak D call TRBD1 (5 bases). The CDR3 is 15 residues long. Trimming shortened V by 5 bases and J by 0 bases, and 11 bases separated the two germline ends. CDR1 is SGHTA, CDR2 FQGNSA, per germline. The CDR3 here is CASSPAGGSGNTIYF. The CDR3 DNA reads as TGTGCCAGCAGCCCCGCCGGGGGCTCTGGAAACACCATATATTTT.

The CDR3 reads CASSFNRVEQFF. In DNA form, the CDR3 reads TGTGCCAGCAGCTTTAACAGGGTGGAGCAGTTCTTC. This sequence joins TRBV11-3 and TRBJ2-1; D is possibly TRBD1 (6 bases). Germline lookup yields CDR1 SGHNT and CDR2 YENEEA. V gave up 3 bases and J gave up 10 bases, with 10 bases separating them. This CDR3 is built from 12 residues.

This sequence joins TRBV19 and TRBJ2-7, with 10 nucleotides matching TRBD1. The V and J ends lost 3 bases and 2 bases, in that order; junction bases with no gene match: 4. CDR1 is LNHDA, CDR2 SQIVND, per germline (reference sequence). This CDR3 spans 15 amino acids. The CDR3 reads CASSIGQGGAYEQYF. The CDR3 DNA follows: TGTGCCAGTAGTATCGGACAGGGGGGCGCCTACGAGCAGTACTTC.

J is TRBJ2-7 and V is TRBV19, with 7 bases lining up with TRBD1. Germline CDR1 reads LNHDA; CDR2 reads SQIVND (reference sequence). The J segment lost 5 bases and the V segment lost 3 bases, leaving 10 bases of the junction unmatched. There are 15 residues in the CDR3. The DNA of the CDR3 is TGTGCCAGTAGTATCATCCGGGACAGAGGGCACGAGCAGTACTTC. It translates to CASSIIRDRGHEQYF.

The genes are TRBV27 and TRBJ2-1, with 7 bases that match TRBD2. The ends lost 4 bases at V and 4 bases at J; junction bases unmatched: 13. Per germline, CDR1 MNHEY and CDR2 SMNVEV (reference sequence). This CDR3 has 17 residues. The CDR3 region is CASSSTLLASTYNEQFF. The CDR3 coding sequence is TGTGCCAGCAGTTCGACATTACTAGCGTCAACTTACAATGAGCAGTTCTTC.

The V gene is TRBV9, the J gene TRBJ1-4; the match to TRBD1 covers 12 bases. The CDR3 consists of 16 residues. V lost 3 bases and J lost 7; bases outside the gene matches: 7. Germline assignment: CDR1 SGDLS and CDR2 YYNGEE. CDR3 sequence (DNA): TGTGCCAGCAGCGGGGGACAGGGGGCTTCGGGTGAAAAACTGTTTTTT. Its translation is CASSGGQGASGEKLFF.

The chain has TRBV7-6 and TRBJ1-1; a possible D gene is TRBD1 (6 bases). Trimming cost V 2 bases and J 3 bases, with 13 bases left between them. This CDR3 spans 15 amino acids. Germline V gene data show CDR1 as SGHVS and CDR2 as FNYEAQ. The chain's CDR3 is CASSLQGQMDTEAFF. The CDR3 nucleotides read TGTGCCAGCAGCTTACAGGGGCAAATGGACACTGAAGCTTTCTTT.

This chain links TRBV12-5 with TRBJ1-1; D is possibly TRBD1 (5 bases). The CDR3 spans 14 residues. CDR1 is LGHNT, CDR2 FRNRAP, per germline. V lost 8 bases, J lost 0 bases, and 13 bases lay in between. CDR3 DNA sequence: TGTGCTAGTTGGCTGGGGCAGGTGAACACTGAAGCTTTCTTT. Amino acid sequence: CASWLGQVNTEAFF.

This clone was counted a few times. The chain couples TRBV27 to TRBJ1-6; D is uncertain. V lost 5 bases and J 7 bases, leaving 15 bases between the germline ends. The length of the CDR3 is 15 residues. The germline V gene has CDR1 MNHEY and CDR2 SMNVEV (reference sequence). CDR3 bases: TGTGCCAGCAGTCCGAACGACATTCTGAATTCACCCCTCCACTTT. Residues: CASSPNDILNSPLHF.

V is TRBV11-2 and J is TRBJ2-2; D possibly corresponds to TRBD2 (5 bases). The CDR3 is 14 amino acids. In germline, CDR1 is SGHAT, CDR2 FQNNGV. The V and J ends lost 1 base and 8 bases respectively, with 11 bases between them. The chain's CDR3 is CASSLGRAAGELFF. The CDR3 region has the DNA TGTGCCAGCAGCTTAGGTAGAGCGGCGGGGGAGCTGTTTTTT.

The rearrangement links TRBV19 to TRBJ1-1, with a weak D call TRBD1 (6 bases). The V gene's germline CDR1 is LNHDA and CDR2 SQIVND (reference sequence). The CDR3 consists of 15 residues. V gave up 4 bases and J gave up 3 bases, with 15 bases separating them. The CDR3 here is CASSTITGIDTEAFF. The CDR3 DNA reads as TGTGCCAGTAGTACTATAACAGGGATCGACACTGAAGCTTTCTTT.

This chain uses TRBV9 with TRBJ2-3; TRBD2 agrees at 14 bases. The CDR3 is 16 amino acids. With V trimmed by 4 bases and J by 6 bases, 7 bases remained unmatched. Germline-derived CDR1 and CDR2 are SGDLS and YYNGEE. The CDR3 nucleotides are TGTGCCAGCAGCCTCTCGGGGACTAGCGGGAGCGATACGCAGTATTTT. Translation gives CASSLSGTSGSDTQYF.

This chain links TRBV11-2 with TRBJ2-6; 11 nucleotides align to TRBD1. Trimming removed 5 bases from V and 1 base from J; junction bases left unmatched: 10. CDR1 is SGHAT, CDR2 FQNNGV, per germline. The CDR3 is 19 amino acids. The CDR3 region has the DNA TGTGCCAGCAGCCAGTCCCGGGACAGGGGGTGGTCTGGGGCCAACGTCCTGACTTTC. Its translation is CASSQSRDRGWSGANVLTF.

The V call is TRBV9, the J call TRBJ1-4, with D perhaps matching TRBD1 (6 bases). CDR3 length: 15 amino acids. Germline values: CDR1 SGDLS, CDR2 YYNGEE. Between the trimmed V and J ends, which lost 2 bases and 8 bases, there was a span of 16 bases. Here the CDR3 reads CASSVTGTRGEKLFF. Written as DNA, the CDR3 is TGTGCCAGCAGCGTCACAGGGACAAGGGGAGAAAAACTGTTTTTT.

This clone was found once. The V gene is TRBV5-1, the J gene TRBJ1-4; D might be TRBD1 (6 bases). Germline CDR1 SGHRS, CDR2 YFSETQ. V lost 0 bases to trimming and J lost 1 base, with 16 bases between them. The CDR3 is 18 residues long. CDR3 residues: CASSLVSPDSVTNEKLFF. CDR3 in DNA: TGCGCCAGCAGCTTGGTGAGCCCGGACAGCGTAACTAATGAAAAACTGTTTTTT.

This chain joins TRBV13 and TRBJ2-3; TRBD2 aligns across 9 bases. Germline V gives CDR1 PRHDT, CDR2 FYEKMQ (reference sequence). With 4 bases clipped from V and 2 bases from J, the junction kept 10 bases outside the gene matches. This CDR3 is 17 amino acids long. CDR3 nucleotides: TGTGCCAGCAGCTCCGGGGGGCTAGCGGGGTCCACAGATACGCAGTATTTT. Translated: CASSSGGLAGSTDTQYF. The entire variable domain, with the rest obtained from reference TRBV13 and TRBJ2-3, is as follows: AAGVIQSPRHLIKEKRETATLKCYPIPRHDTVYWYQQGPGQDPQFLISFYEKMQSDKGSIPDRFSAQQFSDYHSELNMSSLELGDSALYFCASSSGGLAGSTDTQYFGPGTRLTVL.